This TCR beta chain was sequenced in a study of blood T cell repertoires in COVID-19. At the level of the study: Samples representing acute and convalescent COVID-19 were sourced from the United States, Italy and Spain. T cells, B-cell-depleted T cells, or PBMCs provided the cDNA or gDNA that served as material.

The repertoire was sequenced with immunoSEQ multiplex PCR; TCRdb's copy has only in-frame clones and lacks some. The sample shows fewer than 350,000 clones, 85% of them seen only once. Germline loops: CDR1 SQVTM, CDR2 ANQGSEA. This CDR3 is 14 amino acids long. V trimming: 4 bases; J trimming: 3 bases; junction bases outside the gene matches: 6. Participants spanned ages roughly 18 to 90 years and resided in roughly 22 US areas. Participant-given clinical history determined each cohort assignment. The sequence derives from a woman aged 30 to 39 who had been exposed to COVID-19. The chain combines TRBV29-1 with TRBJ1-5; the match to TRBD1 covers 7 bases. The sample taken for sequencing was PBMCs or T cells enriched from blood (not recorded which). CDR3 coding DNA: TGCAGCGTTGCGACAGGGATTCCCAATCAGCCCCAGCATTTT. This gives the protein CSVATGIPNQPQHF.